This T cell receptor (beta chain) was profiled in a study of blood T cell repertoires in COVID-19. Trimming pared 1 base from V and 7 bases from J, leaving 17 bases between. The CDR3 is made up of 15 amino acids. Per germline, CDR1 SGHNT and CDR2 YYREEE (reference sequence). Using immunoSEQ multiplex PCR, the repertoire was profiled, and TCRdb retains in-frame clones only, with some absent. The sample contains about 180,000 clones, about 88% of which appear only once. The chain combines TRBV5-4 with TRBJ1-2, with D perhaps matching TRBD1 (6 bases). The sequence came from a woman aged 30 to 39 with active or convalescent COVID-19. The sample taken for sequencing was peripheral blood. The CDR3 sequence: CASSLWGGRVGGYTF. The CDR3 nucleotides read TGTGCCAGCAGCTTGTGGGGGGGCAGGGTTGGTGGCTACACCTTC.